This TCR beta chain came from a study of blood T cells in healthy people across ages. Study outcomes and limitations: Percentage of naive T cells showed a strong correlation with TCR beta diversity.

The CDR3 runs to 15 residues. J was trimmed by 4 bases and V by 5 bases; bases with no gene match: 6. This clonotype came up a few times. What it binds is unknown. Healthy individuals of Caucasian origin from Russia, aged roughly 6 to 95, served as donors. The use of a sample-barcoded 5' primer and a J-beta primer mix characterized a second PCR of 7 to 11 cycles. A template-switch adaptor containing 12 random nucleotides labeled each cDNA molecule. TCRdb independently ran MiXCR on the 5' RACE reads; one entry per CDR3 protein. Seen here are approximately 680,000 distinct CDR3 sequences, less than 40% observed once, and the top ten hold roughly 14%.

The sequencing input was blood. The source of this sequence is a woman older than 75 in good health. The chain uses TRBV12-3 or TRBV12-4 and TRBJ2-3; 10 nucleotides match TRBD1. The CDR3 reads CASSLDRGSADTQYF. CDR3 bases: TGTGCCAGCAGTCTGGACAGGGGGAGCGCAGATACGCAGTATTTT.